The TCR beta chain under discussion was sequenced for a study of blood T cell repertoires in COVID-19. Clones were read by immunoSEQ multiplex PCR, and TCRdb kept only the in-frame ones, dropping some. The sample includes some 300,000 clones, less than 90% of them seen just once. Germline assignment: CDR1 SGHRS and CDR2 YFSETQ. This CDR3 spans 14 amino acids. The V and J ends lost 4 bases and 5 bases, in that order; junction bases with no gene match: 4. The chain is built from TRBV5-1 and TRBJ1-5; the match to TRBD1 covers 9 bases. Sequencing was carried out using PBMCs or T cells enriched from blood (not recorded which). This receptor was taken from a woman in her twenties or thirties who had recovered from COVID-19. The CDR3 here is CASSVGQGDQPQHF. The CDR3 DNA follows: TGCGCCAGCAGCGTGGGACAGGGAGATCAGCCCCAGCATTTT. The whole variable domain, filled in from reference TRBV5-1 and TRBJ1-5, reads KAGVTQTPRYLIKTRGQQVTLSCSPISGHRSVSWYQQTPGQGLQFLFEYFSETQRNKGNFPGRFSGRQFSNSRSEMNVSTLELGDSALYLCASSVGQGDQPQHFGDGTRLSIL.